This T cell receptor (beta chain) was identified during a study of T cell changes during pregnancy in multiple sclerosis. The repertoire was sequenced with immunoSEQ multiplex PCR; TCRdb's copy has only in-frame clones and lacks some. The table includes around 30,000 clones, approximately 90% detected once. Germline V gene lookup returns CDR1 MDHEN and CDR2 SYDVKM. Trimming cost V 2 bases and J 4 bases, with 14 bases left between them. CDR3 length: 15 amino acids. The receptor was isolated from a female donor with multiple sclerosis, enrolled in a pregnancy study. This specimen consisted of CD4+ T cells from peripheral blood mononuclear cells, obtained in the first trimester of pregnancy. This chain connects TRBV28 to TRBJ1-2; D might be TRBD1 (5 bases). The CDR3 DNA sequence: TGTGCCAGCAGTTTAAAATCGCGACAGCTCTATGGCTACACCTTC. Protein sequence: CASSLKSRQLYGYTF.